The T cell receptor (beta chain) under discussion was sequenced for a study of blood T cells in healthy people across ages. Findings of the study overall: TCR beta diversity tracked closely with naive T cell percentage.

Combining a sample-barcoded 5' primer with a J-beta primer mix, a second PCR ran for about 6 to 11 cycles. TCRdb reprocessed the 5' RACE reads via MiXCR and lists one record per CDR3 protein. The sample lists over 1,500,000 distinct CDR3 sequences, approximately 39% occurring once. This clonotype has only a few counts. As yet, its antigen is unknown. The sequencing input was blood. The clonotype comes from a human donor in good health.

This chain's CDR3 is CAIQPGHRPGGYTF. As DNA, the CDR3 is TGTGCCATTCAACCGGGACACCGTCCGGGTGGCTACACCTTC. This chain links TRBV10-3 with TRBJ1-2; D is perhaps TRBD1 (6 bases). Between the trimmed V and J ends, which lost 9 bases and 7 bases, there was a span of 21 bases. Germline V gene data show CDR1 as ENHRY and CDR2 as SYGVKD. This CDR3 has 14 amino acids.